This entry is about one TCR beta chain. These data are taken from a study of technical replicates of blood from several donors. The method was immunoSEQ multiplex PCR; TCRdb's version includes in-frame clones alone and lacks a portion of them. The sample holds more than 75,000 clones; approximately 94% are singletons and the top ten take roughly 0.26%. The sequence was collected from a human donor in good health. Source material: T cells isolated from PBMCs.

The CDR3 spells CASSLYRNNEQFF. CDR3 in DNA: TGTGCCAGCAGCTTATACAGGAACAATGAGCAGTTCTTC. This chain uses TRBV7-7 with TRBJ2-1; D is perhaps TRBD1 (5 bases). V lost 2 bases and J 5 bases, leaving 7 bases between the germline ends. Per germline, CDR1 SSHAT and CDR2 FNYEAQ (reference sequence). The CDR3 totals 13 residues.